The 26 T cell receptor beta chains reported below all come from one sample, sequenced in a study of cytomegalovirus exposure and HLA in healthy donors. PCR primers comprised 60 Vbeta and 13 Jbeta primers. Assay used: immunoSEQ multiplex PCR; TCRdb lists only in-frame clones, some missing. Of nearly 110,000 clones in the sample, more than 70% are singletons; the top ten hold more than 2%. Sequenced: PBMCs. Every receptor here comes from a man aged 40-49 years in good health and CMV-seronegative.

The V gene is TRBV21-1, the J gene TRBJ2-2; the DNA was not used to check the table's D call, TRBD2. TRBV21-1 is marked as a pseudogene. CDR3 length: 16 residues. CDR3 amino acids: CASRMRRLANIGELFF. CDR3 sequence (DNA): TGTGCCAGCAGAATGAGGAGACTAGCGAACATCGGGGAGCTGTTTTTT.

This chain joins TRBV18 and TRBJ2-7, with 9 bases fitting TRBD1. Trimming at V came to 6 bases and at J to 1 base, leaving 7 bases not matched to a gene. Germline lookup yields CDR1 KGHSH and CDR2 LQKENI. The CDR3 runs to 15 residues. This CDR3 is CASSPTGGLSYEQYF. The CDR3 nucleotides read TGTGCCAGCTCTCCTACAGGGGGCTTATCCTACGAGCAGTACTTC. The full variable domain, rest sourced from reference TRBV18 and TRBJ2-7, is NAGVMQNPRHLVRRRGQEARLRCSPMKGHSHVYWYRQLPEEGLKFMVYLQKENIIDESGMPKERFSAEFPKEGPSILRIQQVVRGDSAAYFCASSPTGGLSYEQYFGPGTRLTVT.

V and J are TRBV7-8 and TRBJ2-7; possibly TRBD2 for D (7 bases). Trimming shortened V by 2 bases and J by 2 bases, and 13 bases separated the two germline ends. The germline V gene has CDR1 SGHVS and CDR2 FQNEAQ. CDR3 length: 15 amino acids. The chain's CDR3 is CASSLIPGGAYEQYF. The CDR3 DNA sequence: TGTGCCAGCAGCTTAATCCCGGGGGGCGCCTACGAGCAGTACTTC.

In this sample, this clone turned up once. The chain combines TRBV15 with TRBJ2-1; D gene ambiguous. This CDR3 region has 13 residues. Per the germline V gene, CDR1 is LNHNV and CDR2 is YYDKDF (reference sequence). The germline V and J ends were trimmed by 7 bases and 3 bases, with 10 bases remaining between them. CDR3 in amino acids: CATTPEYYNEQFF. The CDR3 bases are TGTGCCACCACTCCAGAATACTACAATGAGCAGTTCTTC.

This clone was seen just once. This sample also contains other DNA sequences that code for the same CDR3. For the CDR3, the DNA is TGCGCCAGCAGTAAGGCGCGGGGCACGACCGGGGAGCTGTTTTTT. Protein product: CASSKARGTTGELFF. The chain is built from TRBV5-1 and TRBJ2-2, with D perhaps matching TRBD2 (6 bases). The V and J ends lost 5 bases and 5 bases respectively, with 16 bases between them. The CDR3 loop spans 15 amino acids. Germline loops: CDR1 SGHRS, CDR2 YFSETQ. Looking up the rest from reference TRBV5-1 and TRBJ2-2 gives the full variable domain: KAGVTQTPRYLIKTRGQQVTLSCSPISGHRSVSWYQQTPGQGLQFLFEYFSETQRNKGNFPGRFSGRQFSNSRSEMNVSTLELGDSALYLCASSKARGTTGELFFGEGSRLTVL.

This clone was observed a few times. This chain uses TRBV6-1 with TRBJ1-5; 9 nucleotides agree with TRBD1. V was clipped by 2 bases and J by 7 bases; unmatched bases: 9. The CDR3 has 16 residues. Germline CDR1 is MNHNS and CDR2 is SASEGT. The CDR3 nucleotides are TGTGCCAGCAGTGAAAATGCCGGGACAGGGCGGCAGCCCCAGCATTTT. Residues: CASSENAGTGRQPQHF.

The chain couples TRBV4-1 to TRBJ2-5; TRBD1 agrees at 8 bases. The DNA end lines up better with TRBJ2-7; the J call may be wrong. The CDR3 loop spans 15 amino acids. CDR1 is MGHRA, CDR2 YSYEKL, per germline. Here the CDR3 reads CASSQTGDSSYEQYF. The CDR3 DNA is TGCGCCAGCAGCCAGACAGGGGATAGCTCCTACGAGCAGTACTTC.

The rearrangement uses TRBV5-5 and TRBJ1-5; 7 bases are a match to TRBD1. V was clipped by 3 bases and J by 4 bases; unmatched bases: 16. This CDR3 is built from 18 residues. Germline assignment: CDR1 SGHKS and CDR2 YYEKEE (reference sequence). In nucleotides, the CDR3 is TGTGCCAGCAGCTCAGTTGAGGGGGCAAGGTCTCGAAATCAGCCCCAGCATTTT. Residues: CASSSVEGARSRNQPQHF.

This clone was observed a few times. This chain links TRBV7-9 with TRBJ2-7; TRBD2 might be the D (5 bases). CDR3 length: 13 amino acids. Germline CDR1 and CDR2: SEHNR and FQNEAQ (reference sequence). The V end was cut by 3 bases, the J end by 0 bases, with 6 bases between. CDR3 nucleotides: TGTGCCAGCAGCTTCGGGGTCTCCTACGAGCAGTACTTC. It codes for CASSFGVSYEQYF.

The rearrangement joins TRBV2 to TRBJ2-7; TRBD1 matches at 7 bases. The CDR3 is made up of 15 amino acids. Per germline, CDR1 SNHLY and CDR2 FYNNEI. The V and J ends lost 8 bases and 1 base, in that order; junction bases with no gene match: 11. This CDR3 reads CASGKPGQKSYEQYF. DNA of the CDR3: TGTGCCAGCGGAAAACCGGGACAGAAATCCTACGAGCAGTACTTC.

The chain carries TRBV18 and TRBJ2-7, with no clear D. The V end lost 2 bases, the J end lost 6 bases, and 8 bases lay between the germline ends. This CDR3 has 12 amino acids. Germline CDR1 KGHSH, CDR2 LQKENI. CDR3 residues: CASSPVVSEQYF. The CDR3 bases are TGTGCCAGCTCACCAGTGGTTAGCGAGCAGTACTTC.

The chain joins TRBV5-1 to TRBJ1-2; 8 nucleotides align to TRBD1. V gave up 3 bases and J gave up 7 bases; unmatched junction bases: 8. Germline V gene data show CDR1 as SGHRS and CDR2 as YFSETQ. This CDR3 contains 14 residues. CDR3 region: CASSSFGQGGGYTF. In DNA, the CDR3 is TGCGCCAGCAGCTCTTTTGGACAGGGAGGTGGCTACACCTTC.

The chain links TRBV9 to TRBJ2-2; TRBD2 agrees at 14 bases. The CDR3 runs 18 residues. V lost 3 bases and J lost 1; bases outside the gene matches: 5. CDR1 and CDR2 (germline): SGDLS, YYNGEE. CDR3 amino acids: CASSETSGGALNTGELFF. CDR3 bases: TGTGCCAGCAGCGAGACTAGCGGGGGGGCCTTGAACACCGGGGAGCTGTTTTTT.

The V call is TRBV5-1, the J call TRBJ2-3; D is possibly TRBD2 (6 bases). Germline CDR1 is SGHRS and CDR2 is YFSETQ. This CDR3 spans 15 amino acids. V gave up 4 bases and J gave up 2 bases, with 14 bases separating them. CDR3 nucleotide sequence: TGCGCCAGCAGCGGCGGGACGGCCTTCACAGATACGCAGTATTTT. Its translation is CASSGGTAFTDTQYF.

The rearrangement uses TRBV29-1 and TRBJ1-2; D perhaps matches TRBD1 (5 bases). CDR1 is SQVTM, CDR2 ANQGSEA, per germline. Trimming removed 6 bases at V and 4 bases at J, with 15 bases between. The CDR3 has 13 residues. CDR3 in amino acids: CSVIGTSSYGYTF. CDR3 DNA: TGCAGCGTGATCGGGACTTCGTCCTATGGCTACACCTTC.

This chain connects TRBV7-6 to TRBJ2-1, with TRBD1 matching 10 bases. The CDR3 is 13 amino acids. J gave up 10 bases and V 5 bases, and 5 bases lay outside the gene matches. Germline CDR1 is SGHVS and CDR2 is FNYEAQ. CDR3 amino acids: CASSKRQGAEQFF. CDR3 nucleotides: TGTGCCAGCAGCAAAAGACAGGGGGCCGAGCAGTTCTTC.

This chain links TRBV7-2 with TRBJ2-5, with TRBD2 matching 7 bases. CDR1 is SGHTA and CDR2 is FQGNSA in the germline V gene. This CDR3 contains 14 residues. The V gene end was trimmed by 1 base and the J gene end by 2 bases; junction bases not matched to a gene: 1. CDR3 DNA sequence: TGTGCCAGCAGCTTAGGACTAGCTCAAGAGACCCAGTACTTC. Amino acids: CASSLGLAQETQYF.

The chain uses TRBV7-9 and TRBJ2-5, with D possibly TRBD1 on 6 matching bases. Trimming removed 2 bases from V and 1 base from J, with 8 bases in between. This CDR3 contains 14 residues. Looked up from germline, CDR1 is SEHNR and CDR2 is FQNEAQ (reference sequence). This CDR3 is CASSLWGLQETQYF. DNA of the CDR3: TGTGCCAGCAGCTTATGGGGGCTCCAAGAGACCCAGTACTTC.

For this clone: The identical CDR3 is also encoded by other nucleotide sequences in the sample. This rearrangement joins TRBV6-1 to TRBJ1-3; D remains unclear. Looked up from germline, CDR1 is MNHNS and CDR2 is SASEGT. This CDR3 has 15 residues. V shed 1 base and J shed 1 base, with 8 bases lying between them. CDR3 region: CASSEGEGSGNTIYF. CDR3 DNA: TGTGCCAGCAGTGAAGGCGAGGGTTCTGGAAACACCATATATTTT.

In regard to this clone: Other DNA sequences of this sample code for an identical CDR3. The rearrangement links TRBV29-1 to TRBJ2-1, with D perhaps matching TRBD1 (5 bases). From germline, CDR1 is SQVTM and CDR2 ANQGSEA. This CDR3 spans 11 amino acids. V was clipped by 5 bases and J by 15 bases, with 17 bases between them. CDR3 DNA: TGCAGCGTTTGGGGCGGTTGGGGATTGTTCTTC. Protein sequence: CSVWGGWGLFF.

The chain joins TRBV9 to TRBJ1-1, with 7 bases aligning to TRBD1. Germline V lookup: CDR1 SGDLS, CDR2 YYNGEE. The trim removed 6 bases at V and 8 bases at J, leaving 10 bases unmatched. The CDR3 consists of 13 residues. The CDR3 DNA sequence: TGTGCCAGCAAGGGGACTGCGGACAGGGAAGCTTTCTTT. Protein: CASKGTADREAFF.

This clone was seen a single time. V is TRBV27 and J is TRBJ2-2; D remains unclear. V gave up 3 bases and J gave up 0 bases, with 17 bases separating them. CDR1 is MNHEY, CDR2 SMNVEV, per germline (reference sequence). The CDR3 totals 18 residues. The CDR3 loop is CASSFGRGTTSNTGELFF. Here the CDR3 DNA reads TGTGCCAGCAGTTTTGGTCGAGGAACGACCTCGAACACCGGGGAGCTGTTTTTT.

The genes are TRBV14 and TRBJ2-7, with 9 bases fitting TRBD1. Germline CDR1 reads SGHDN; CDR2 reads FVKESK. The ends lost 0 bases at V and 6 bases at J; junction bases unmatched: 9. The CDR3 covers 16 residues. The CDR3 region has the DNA TGTGCCAGCAGCCAAGACTGGACAGGGGTGATAAGCGAGCAGTACTTC. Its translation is CASSQDWTGVISEQYF.

The CDR3 DNA sequence: TGTGCCAGCAGCCAAGATGGGCAGGTGCGCGACACCATATATTTT. Translating gives CASSQDGQVRDTIYF. This sequence joins TRBV4-2 and TRBJ1-3, with D unresolved. The CDR3 covers 15 residues. V lost 0 bases to trimming and J lost 8 bases, with 14 bases between them. CDR1 and CDR2 from the germline V gene are LGHNA and YNFKEQ.

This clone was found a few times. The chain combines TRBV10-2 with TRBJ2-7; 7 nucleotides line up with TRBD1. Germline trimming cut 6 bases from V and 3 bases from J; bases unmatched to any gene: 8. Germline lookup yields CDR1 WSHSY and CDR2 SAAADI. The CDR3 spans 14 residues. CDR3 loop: CASRDRDSGYEQYF. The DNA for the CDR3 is TGCGCCAGCAGAGACAGGGACAGCGGCTACGAGCAGTACTTC.

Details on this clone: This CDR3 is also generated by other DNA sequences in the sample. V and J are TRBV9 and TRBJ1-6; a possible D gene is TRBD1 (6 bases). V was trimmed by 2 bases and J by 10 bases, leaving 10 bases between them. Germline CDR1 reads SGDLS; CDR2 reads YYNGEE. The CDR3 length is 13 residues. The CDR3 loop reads CASSVTGNSPLHF. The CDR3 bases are TGTGCCAGCAGCGTTACAGGGAACTCACCCCTCCACTTT. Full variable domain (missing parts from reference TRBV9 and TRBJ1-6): DSGVTQTPKHLITATGQRVTLRCSPRSGDLSVYWYQQSLDQGLQFLIQYYNGEERAKGNILERFSAQQFPDLHSELNLSSLELGDSALYFCASSVTGNSPLHFGNGTRLTVT.